This TCR beta chain comes out of a study of blood T cell repertoires in COVID-19. Turning to the study itself: Specimens from acute and convalescent COVID-19 originated in the United States, Italy and Spain.

Losses at the gene ends were 6 bases for V and 4 bases for J; bases not matched to a gene: 9. Germline CDR1 and CDR2: MNHEY and SMNVEV (reference sequence). This CDR3 has 15 residues. Here immunoSEQ multiplex PCR was the method, and the copy in TCRdb shows in-frame clones only, minus some. Seen here are hundreds of thousands of clones, around 85% observed once, and the top ten hold 3% to 3.5%. Sequenced material: PBMCs or T cells enriched from blood (not recorded which). The TCR originated in a woman aged 50 to 60 in a cohort exposed to, infected with or recovered from COVID-19 (not recorded which). The V and J genes are TRBV27 and TRBJ2-1; 7 bases line up with TRBD2. The CDR3 coding sequence is TGTGCCAGCAGCACACTTGGGGGGGGATACAATGAGCAGTTCTTC. This encodes CASSTLGGGYNEQFF.